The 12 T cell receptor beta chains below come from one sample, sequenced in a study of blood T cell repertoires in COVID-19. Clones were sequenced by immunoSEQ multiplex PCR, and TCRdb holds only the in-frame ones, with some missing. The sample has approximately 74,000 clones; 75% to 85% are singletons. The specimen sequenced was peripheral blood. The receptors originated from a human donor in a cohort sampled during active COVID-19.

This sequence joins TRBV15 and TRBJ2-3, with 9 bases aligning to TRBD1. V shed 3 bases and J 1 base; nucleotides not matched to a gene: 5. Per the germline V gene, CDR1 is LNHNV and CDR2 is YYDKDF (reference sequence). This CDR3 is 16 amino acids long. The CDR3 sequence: CATSRGRDRGTDTQYF. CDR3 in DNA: TGTGCCACCAGCAGGGGTAGGGACAGGGGCACAGATACGCAGTATTTT. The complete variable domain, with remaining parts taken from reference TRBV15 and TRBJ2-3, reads DAMVIQNPRYQVTQFGKPVTLSCSQTLNHNVMYWYQQKSSQAPKLLFHYYDKDFNNEADTPDNFQSRRPNTSFCFLDIRSPGLGDTAMYLCATSRGRDRGTDTQYFGPGTRLTVL.

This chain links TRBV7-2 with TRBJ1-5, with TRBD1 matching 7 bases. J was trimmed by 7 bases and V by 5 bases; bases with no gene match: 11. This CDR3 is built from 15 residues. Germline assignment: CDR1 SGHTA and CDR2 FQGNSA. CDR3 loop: CASSIRPGTEQPQHF. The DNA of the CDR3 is TGTGCCAGCAGCATCCGTCCCGGGACAGAACAGCCCCAGCATTTT.

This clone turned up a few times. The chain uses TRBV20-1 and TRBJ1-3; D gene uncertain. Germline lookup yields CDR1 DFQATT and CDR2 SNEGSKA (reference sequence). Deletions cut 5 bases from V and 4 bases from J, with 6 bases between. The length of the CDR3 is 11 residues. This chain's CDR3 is CSAYTGNTIYF. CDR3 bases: TGCAGTGCTTACACCGGAAACACCATATATTTT.

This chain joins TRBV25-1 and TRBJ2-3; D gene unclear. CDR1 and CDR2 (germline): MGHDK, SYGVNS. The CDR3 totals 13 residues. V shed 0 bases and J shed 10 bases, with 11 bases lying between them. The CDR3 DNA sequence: TGTGCCAGCAGTGAATACGTCCCTTGGCCGCAGTATTTT. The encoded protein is CASSEYVPWPQYF.

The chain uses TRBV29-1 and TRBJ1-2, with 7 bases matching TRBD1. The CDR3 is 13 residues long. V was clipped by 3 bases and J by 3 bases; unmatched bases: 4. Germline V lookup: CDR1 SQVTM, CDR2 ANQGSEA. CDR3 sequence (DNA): TGCAGCGTTGACAACAGGGGAGACTATGGCTACACCTTC. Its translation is CSVDNRGDYGYTF.

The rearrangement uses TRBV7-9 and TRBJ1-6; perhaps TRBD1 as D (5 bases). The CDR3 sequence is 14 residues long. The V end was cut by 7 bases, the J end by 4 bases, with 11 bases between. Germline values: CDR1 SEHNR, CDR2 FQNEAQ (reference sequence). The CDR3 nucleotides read TGTGCCAGCACCGCGACAGTTTATAATTCACCCCTCCACTTT. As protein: CASTATVYNSPLHF.

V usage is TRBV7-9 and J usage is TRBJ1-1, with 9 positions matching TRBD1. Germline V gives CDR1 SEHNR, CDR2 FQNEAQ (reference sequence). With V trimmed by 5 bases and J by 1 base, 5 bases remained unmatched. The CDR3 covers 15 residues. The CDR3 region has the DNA TGTGCCAGCAGCAAAGGACAGGGGACGAACACTGAAGCTTTCTTT. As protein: CASSKGQGTNTEAFF.

The CDR3 coding sequence is TGTGCCACCAGCAGAGATAGGCCCCCCAAGGGAGGAGGTACTGAAGCTTTCTTT. It is translated as CATSRDRPPKGGGTEAFF. This chain joins TRBV15 and TRBJ1-1; no clear D. V was cut by 0 bases and J by 5 bases, with 22 bases left in between. The germline V gene has CDR1 LNHNV and CDR2 YYDKDF (reference sequence). The CDR3 is 18 residues long.

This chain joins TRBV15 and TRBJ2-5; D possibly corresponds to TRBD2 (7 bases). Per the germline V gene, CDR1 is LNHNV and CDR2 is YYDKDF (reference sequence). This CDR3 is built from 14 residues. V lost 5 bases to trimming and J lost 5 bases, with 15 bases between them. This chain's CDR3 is CATSLRGGEETQYF. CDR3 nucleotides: TGTGCCACCAGCTTAAGGGGGGGTGAGGAGACCCAGTACTTC. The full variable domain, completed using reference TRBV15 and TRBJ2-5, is DAMVIQNPRYQVTQFGKPVTLSCSQTLNHNVMYWYQQKSSQAPKLLFHYYDKDFNNEADTPDNFQSRRPNTSFCFLDIRSPGLGDTAMYLCATSLRGGEETQYFGPGTRLLVL.

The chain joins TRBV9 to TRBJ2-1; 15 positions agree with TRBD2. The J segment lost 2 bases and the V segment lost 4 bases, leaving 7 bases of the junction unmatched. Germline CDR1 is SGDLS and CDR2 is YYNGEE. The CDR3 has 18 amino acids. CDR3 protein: CASSPGLAGGRPYNEQFF. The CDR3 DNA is TGTGCCAGCAGCCCGGGACTAGCGGGAGGCCGACCCTACAATGAGCAGTTCTTC.

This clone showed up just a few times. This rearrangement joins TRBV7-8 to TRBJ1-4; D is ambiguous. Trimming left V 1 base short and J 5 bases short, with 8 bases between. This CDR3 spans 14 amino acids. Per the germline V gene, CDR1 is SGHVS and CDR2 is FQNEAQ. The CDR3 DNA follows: TGTGCCAGCAGCTTAGATCTTATGAATGAAAAACTGTTTTTT. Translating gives CASSLDLMNEKLFF. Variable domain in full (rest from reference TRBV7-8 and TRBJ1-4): GAGVSQSPRYKVAKRGQDVALRCDPISGHVSLFWYQQALGQGPEFLTYFQNEAQLDKSGLPSDRFFAERPEGSVSTLKIQRTQQEDSAVYLCASSLDLMNEKLFFGSGTQLSVL.

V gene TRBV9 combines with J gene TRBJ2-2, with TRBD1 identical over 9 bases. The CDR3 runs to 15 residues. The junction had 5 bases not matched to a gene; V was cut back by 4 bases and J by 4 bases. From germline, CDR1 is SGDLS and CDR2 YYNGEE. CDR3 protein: CASSPRQGGTGELFF. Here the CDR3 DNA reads TGTGCCAGCAGCCCTCGACAGGGGGGCACCGGGGAGCTGTTTTTT.